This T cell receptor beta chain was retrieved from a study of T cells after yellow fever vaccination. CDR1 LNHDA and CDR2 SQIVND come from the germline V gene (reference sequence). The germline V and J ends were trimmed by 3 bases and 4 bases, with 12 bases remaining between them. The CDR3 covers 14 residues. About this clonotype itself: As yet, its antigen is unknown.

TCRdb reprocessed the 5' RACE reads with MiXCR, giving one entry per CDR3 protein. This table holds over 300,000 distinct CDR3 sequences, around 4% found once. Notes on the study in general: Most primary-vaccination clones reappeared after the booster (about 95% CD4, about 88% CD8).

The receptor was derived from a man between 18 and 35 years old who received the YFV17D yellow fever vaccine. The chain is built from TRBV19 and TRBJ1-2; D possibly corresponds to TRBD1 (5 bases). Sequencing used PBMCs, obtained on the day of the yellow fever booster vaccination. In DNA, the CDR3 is TGTGCCAGTAGTATTACAGGTGGAGGCTATGGCTACACCTTC. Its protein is CASSITGGGYGYTF.